A selection of T cell receptor beta chains follows, all from one sample in a study of blood T cell repertoires in COVID-19. The repertoire was sequenced with immunoSEQ multiplex PCR; TCRdb's copy has only in-frame clones and lacks some. The sample carries about 300,000 clones, 83% recorded once. Sequencing was performed on peripheral blood. Receptors were obtained from a woman in her forties or fifties who had recovered from COVID-19. Each CDR3 is given with its conserved first and last residue. The D gene is left open where the match is weak. Clone size is given for some rows only: seen once, a few or many times, or a class if the clone is expanded.

j_gene | v_gene | abundance | d_gene | CDR3aa | CDR3nt
TRBJ2-7 | TRBV5-1 | NA | TRBD2 | CASRRTSDSYEQYF | TGCGCCAGCAGACGGACTAGCGACTCCTACGAGCAGTACTTC
TRBJ2-7 | TRBV28 | few | NA | CASQGIIAYEQYF | TGTGCCAGCCAGGGGATCATCGCCTACGAGCAGTACTTC
TRBJ1-6 | TRBV27 | NA | NA | CASSFGRMDSPLHF | TGTGCCAGCAGTTTCGGCAGGATGGATTCACCCCTCCACTTT
TRBJ1-2 | TRBV28 | NA | NA | CASSSPGGIPYGYTF | TGTGCCAGCAGTTCCCCGGGGGGGATCCCCTATGGCTACACCTTC
TRBJ2-6 | TRBV24-1 | once | NA | CATSDSLAPLSSGANVLTF | TGTGCCACCAGTGATTCACTAGCTCCGTTAAGCTCTGGGGCCAACGTCCTGACTTTC
TRBJ1-4 | TRBV28 | NA | TRBD1 | CASSTETGFREKLFF | TGTGCCAGCAGTACCGAGACAGGGTTCAGGGAAAAACTGTTTTTT
TRBJ2-3 | TRBV10-2 | NA | NA | CASSEDNLGDTQYF | TGCGCCAGCAGTGAGGACAACTTGGGAGATACGCAGTATTTT
TRBJ2-3 | TRBV6-1 | NA | NA | CASSDPSRGTDTQYF | TGTGCCAGCAGTGATCCTTCCAGGGGTACAGATACGCAGTATTTT
TRBJ1-4 | TRBV9 | few | NA | CASSVAIGAGANEKLFF | TGTGCCAGCAGCGTAGCTATCGGAGCTGGAGCTAATGAAAAACTGTTTTTT
TRBJ2-7 | TRBV27 | NA | NA | CASSPKGLRDEQYF | TGTGCCAGCAGTCCAAAGGGACTGCGGGACGAGCAGTACTTC
TRBJ2-5 | TRBV28 | NA | TRBD1 | CASSYLAQGAQETQYF | TGTGCCAGCAGTTATCTAGCGCAGGGGGCCCAAGAGACCCAGTACTTC
TRBJ1-5 | TRBV21-1 | NA | NA | CASSPGQGYQPQHF | TGTGCCAGCAGTCCGGGACAGGGCTATCAGCCCCAGCATTTT
TRBJ2-7 | TRBV7-9 | NA | TRBD2 | CASSSTSGGNYEQYF | TGTGCCAGCAGCTCCACGAGCGGGGGCAACTACGAGCAGTACTTC
TRBJ1-5 | TRBV24-1 | NA | NA | CATSDQDFQPQHF | TGTGCCACCAGTGACCAGGACTTTCAGCCCCAGCATTTT
TRBJ1-6 | TRBV5-1 | NA | TRBD1 | CASSPRGHSSYNSPLHF | TGCGCCAGCAGCCCGAGGGGGCATAGCTCCTATAATTCACCCCTCCACTTT
TRBJ2-5 | TRBV5-1 | NA | TRBD2 | CASSPRGGGQETQYF | TGCGCCAGCAGCCCGCGGGGGGGCGGTCAAGAGACCCAGTACTTC
TRBJ2-6 | TRBV6-5 | NA | NA | CASKNRAAGANVLTF | TGTGCCAGCAAAAACAGGGCGGCTGGGGCCAACGTCCTGACTTTC
TRBJ2-7 | TRBV9 | NA | NA | CASSVGQRPYEQYF | TGTGCCAGCAGCGTAGGACAAAGGCCCTACGAGCAGTACTTC
TRBJ2-7 | TRBV4-3 | NA | TRBD2 | CASSLKPAGAYEQYF | TGCGCCAGCAGCCTAAAGCCAGCGGGAGCCTACGAGCAGTACTTC
TRBJ1-6 | TRBV27 | few | NA | CASSPLREKTPLHF | TGTGCCAGCAGTCCGCTTCGAGAGAAGACACCCCTCCACTTT
TRBJ1-1 | TRBV7-3 | NA | NA | CASSLKSYAEAFF | TGTGCCAGCAGCTTAAAATCCTACGCTGAAGCTTTCTTT
TRBJ2-3 | TRBV27 | few | NA | CASSSTGGRVLTDTQYF | TGTGCCAGCAGCTCCACAGGGGGGAGGGTTTTGACAGATACGCAGTATTTT
TRBJ1-1 | TRBV7-8 | once | TRBD1 | CASSPQGETEAFF | TGTGCCAGCAGTCCACAGGGGGAAACTGAAGCTTTCTTT
TRBJ2-3 | TRBV7-9 | few | NA | CASSLEPDTDTQYF | TGTGCCAGCAGCTTAGAGCCCGACACAGATACGCAGTATTTT
TRBJ2-2 | TRBV15 | NA | TRBD1 | CATSSRGRIGELFF | TGTGCCACCAGCAGCAGGGGGCGGATCGGGGAGCTGTTTTTT
TRBJ1-2 | TRBV7-2 | few | TRBD1 | CASSPRTGANYGYTF | TGTGCCAGCAGCCCTCGGACAGGAGCTAACTATGGCTACACCTTC
TRBJ2-1 | TRBV4-2 | few | TRBD1 | CASSQDRAYNEQFF | TGTGCCAGCAGCCAGGACAGGGCCTACAATGAGCAGTTCTTC
TRBJ1-4 | TRBV7-9 | NA | TRBD1 | CASSDTKTGGGSREKLFF | TGTGCCAGCAGCGACACAAAAACAGGGGGCGGGTCGCGGGAAAAACTGTTTTTT
TRBJ2-7 | TRBV28 | NA | NA | CASSLGSYEQYF | TGTGCCAGCAGTTTAGGGAGCTACGAGCAGTACTTC
TRBJ2-5 | TRBV5-1 | NA | NA | CASSLTGTQYF | TGCGCCAGCAGCCTTACAGGGACCCAGTACTTC
TRBJ2-7 | TRBV7-3 | NA | NA | CARGVEQYF | TGTGCCAGGGGCGTCGAGCAGTACTTC
TRBJ2-2 | TRBV6-5 | NA | NA | CASKKEIVTGELFF | TGTGCCAGCAAGAAGGAGATTGTTACCGGGGAGCTGTTTTTT
TRBJ2-1 | TRBV7-7 | NA | TRBD2 | CASSFGTSRYNEQFF | TGTGCCAGCAGCTTCGGGACTAGCAGATACAATGAGCAGTTCTTC
TRBJ1-5 | TRBV6-5 | NA | NA | CASSPGEGWQPQHF | TGTGCCAGCAGCCCGGGGGAGGGCTGGCAGCCCCAGCATTTT
TRBJ1-6 | TRBV28 | NA | TRBD1 | CASSLPGTGINSPLHF | TGTGCCAGCAGTTTACCCGGGACAGGGATTAATTCACCCCTCCACTTT
TRBJ2-2 | TRBV7-8 | NA | NA | CASSLVTRAAGFNGELFF | TGTGCCAGCAGCTTAGTCACCCGAGCGGCGGGATTTAACGGGGAGCTGTTTTTT
TRBJ2-7 | TRBV12-3/TRBV12-4 | NA | TRBD2 | CASSTSGREQYF | TGTGCCAGCTCGACTAGCGGGAGAGAGCAGTACTTC
TRBJ2-2 | TRBV7-2 | NA | TRBD1 | CASSSDRGTGELFF | TGTGCCAGCAGCTCCGACAGGGGTACCGGGGAGCTGTTTTTT
TRBJ1-1 | TRBV19 | NA | NA | CASLFGQGNTEAFF | TGTGCCAGTCTTTTCGGGCAGGGGAACACTGAAGCTTTCTTT
TRBJ2-3 | TRBV3-1/TRBV3-2 | NA | NA | CASSQVREGTDTQYF | TGTGCCAGCAGCCAAGTTCGGGAAGGCACGGATACGCAGTATTTT
TRBJ2-1 | TRBV24-1 | NA | TRBD2 | CATSDPREGPYNEQFF | TGTGCCACCAGTGACCCCCGGGAGGGCCCCTACAATGAGCAGTTCTTC
TRBJ2-5 | TRBV7-2 | once | NA | CASSLARRGETQYF | TGTGCCAGCAGCTTAGCCCGGAGGGGAGAGACCCAGTACTTC
TRBJ2-1 | TRBV27 | many | NA | CASSGNSQPNEQFF | TGTGCCAGCTCCGGGAATTCGCAGCCCAATGAGCAGTTCTTC
TRBJ2-1 | TRBV6-5 | NA | NA | CASSTPRTADNEQFF | TGTGCCAGCAGTACACCGAGGACAGCAGACAATGAGCAGTTCTTC
TRBJ1-4 | TRBV28 | many | TRBD1 | CASSLRGQALNEKLFF | TGTGCCAGCAGCCTACGGGGACAGGCCCTTAATGAAAAACTGTTTTTT
TRBJ2-2 | TRBV28 | NA | NA | CASSWGGQVTGELFF | TGTGCCAGCAGTTGGGGGGGACAGGTCACCGGGGAGCTGTTTTTT
TRBJ2-6 | TRBV13 | NA | TRBD1 | CASRRQGSSGANVLTF | TGTGCCAGCAGGCGACAGGGGAGCTCTGGGGCCAACGTCCTGACTTTC
TRBJ2-3 | TRBV19 | NA | TRBD2 | CASRPSGRGDTQYF | TGTGCCAGTAGGCCGAGCGGGAGGGGAGATACGCAGTATTTT
TRBJ1-6 | TRBV27 | few | NA | CASSPRPLENSPLHF | TGTGCCAGCAGTCCGCGGCCCCTGGAGAATTCACCCCTCCACTTT
TRBJ2-5 | TRBV5-3 | once | TRBD2 | CARSLVGLAGGRETQYF | TGTGCCAGAAGCTTGGTGGGACTAGCGGGGGGTCGAGAGACCCAGTACTTC
TRBJ1-1 | TRBV4-3 | NA | TRBD1 | CASLTTGQGYTEAFF | TGCGCCAGCCTCACTACGGGACAGGGGTACACTGAAGCTTTCTTT
TRBJ2-1 | TRBV7-2 | NA | TRBD1 | CASSLGDREGEQFF | TGTGCCAGCAGCTTGGGGGACAGGGAGGGTGAGCAGTTCTTC
TRBJ2-7 | TRBV7-9 | few | NA | CASGGSSDEQYF | TGTGCCAGCGGTGGTAGTTCCGACGAGCAGTACTTC
TRBJ1-5 | TRBV7-2 | once | NA | CASSLWVGANSNQPQHF | TGTGCCAGCAGCTTATGGGTGGGGGCTAATAGCAATCAGCCCCAGCATTTT